This T cell receptor beta chain was documented in a study of CD8+ T cells in alopecia areata. In each case, RNA was isolated and then reverse transcribed into cDNA as the sequencing template. Only in-frame clones appear in the TCRdb table, and some are missing; sequencing was by immunoSEQ multiplex PCR. The sample has 95,000 to 110,000 clones, just over 85% seen once. Specified treatment: oral pan-JAK inhibitor, 5-10 mg twice daily. Sorting of PBMCs yielded the CD4+ and CD8+ T cells. The material was CD8+ T cells sorted from blood, obtained at approximately week 31, from a patient treated with tofacitinib. This TCR came from a human donor with alopecia areata.

DNA of the CDR3: TGTGCCAGCAGCATACACGGGGGCGTAGAGGGCACCTTC. Translated, it gives CASSIHGGVEGTF. The chain joins TRBV7-9 to TRBJ1-2; weak D call: TRBD1 (6 bases). This CDR3 is built from 13 residues. V shed 5 bases and J shed 13 bases, with 20 bases lying between them. The germline gives CDR1 SEHNR, CDR2 FQNEAQ (reference sequence).